A selection of T cell receptor beta chains follows, all from one sample in a study of blood T cell repertoires in COVID-19. The protocol was immunoSEQ multiplex PCR, while the TCRdb copy is restricted to in-frame clones and leaves out a portion. Among some 150,000 clones listed, more than 75% were seen once. The sample was peripheral blood. Receptors originate from a woman aged 45 to 65 with active or convalescent COVID-19. Both conserved end residues are part of each CDR3. D genes are given only for firm matches. Only some rows state a clone size, as once, few, many or a class for expanded clones.

J | D | size | V | CDR3 | DNA
TRBJ2-5 | TRBD1 | - | TRBV7-9 | CASSYGQGEREETQYF | TGTGCCAGCAGCTACGGACAGGGCGAGAGGGAAGAGACCCAGTACTTC
TRBJ2-1 | - | - | TRBV4-2 | CASSQDLAGSYNEQFF | TGTGCCAGCAGCCAAGATTTGGCGGGGTCCTACAATGAGCAGTTCTTC
TRBJ1-2 | TRBD1 | - | TRBV27 | CASSLSGGYGYTF | TGTGCCAGCAGTCTCTCAGGGGGGTATGGCTACACCTTC
TRBJ2-1 | TRBD1 | - | TRBV27 | CASSSLTGMVSNPDDEQFF | TGTGCCAGCAGTTCCTTGACAGGGATGGTGTCTAACCCGGACGATGAGCAGTTCTTC
TRBJ1-4 | TRBD1 | - | TRBV6-6 | CASSYLGQGLEKLFF | TGTGCCAGCAGTTACCTCGGACAGGGTCTTGAAAAACTGTTTTTT
TRBJ1-3 | - | - | TRBV25-1 | CASSTWSGAGTGNTIYF | TGTGCCAGCAGTACATGGAGTGGGGCAGGAACTGGAAACACCATATATTTT
TRBJ2-3 | TRBD1 | - | TRBV18 | CASSPPTGAEYTDTQYF | TGTGCCAGCTCACCACCGACAGGGGCAGAATACACAGATACGCAGTATTTT
TRBJ2-2 | TRBD2 | - | TRBV6-4 | CASSDSREGGELFF | TGTGCCAGCAGTGACTCGAGGGAGGGAGGGGAGCTGTTTTTT
TRBJ1-2 | - | - | TRBV12-5 | CASGFNSYGYTF | TGTGCTAGTGGTTTCAACAGCTATGGCTACACCTTC
TRBJ1-1 | - | - | TRBV6-6 | CASSYSGVNEAFF | TGTGCCAGCAGTTACTCCGGGGTAAATGAAGCTTTCTTT
TRBJ1-5 | - | once | TRBV3-1/TRBV3-2 | CASSQDRGEYSNQPQHF | TGTGCCAGCAGCCAGGATCGAGGAGAGTATAGCAATCAGCCCCAGCATTTT
TRBJ1-1 | - | - | TRBV19 | CASSDRWDTEAFF | TGTGCCAGTAGTGACAGGTGGGACACTGAAGCTTTCTTT
TRBJ2-2 | TRBD1 | - | TRBV24-1 | CATSASVGQSWNTGELFF | TGTGCCACCAGTGCCTCTGTGGGACAGTCATGGAACACCGGGGAGCTGTTTTTT
TRBJ2-7 | - | - | TRBV12-3/TRBV12-4 | CASSLGEYEQYF | TGTGCCAGCAGTTTAGGGGAGTACGAGCAGTACTTC
TRBJ2-3 | TRBD2 | - | TRBV6-4 | CASSDSKAGGADTQYF | TGTGCCAGCAGTGACTCGAAAGCGGGAGGGGCAGATACGCAGTATTTT
TRBJ2-5 | TRBD1 | - | TRBV9 | CASNRQGQETQYF | TGTGCCAGCAACAGACAGGGTCAAGAGACCCAGTACTTC
TRBJ1-2 | TRBD1 | - | TRBV2 | CASRETGSFVF | TGTGCCAGCAGGGAGACAGGGAGCTTCGTCTTC
TRBJ2-5 | TRBD1 | - | TRBV7-3 | CASSRQGGFQETQYF | TGTGCCAGCAGTCGACAGGGGGGGTTCCAAGAGACCCAGTACTTC
TRBJ2-1 | - | - | TRBV19 | CASNLFGTGTRFF | -
TRBJ2-1 | TRBD2 | - | TRBV6-6 | CASSFQASGSNEQFF | TGTGCCAGCAGTTTCCAAGCTAGCGGGAGTAATGAGCAGTTCTTC
TRBJ1-1 | - | - | TRBV30 | CAWNKIGERTEAFF | TGTGCCTGGAATAAGATCGGGGAAAGGACTGAAGCTTTCTTT
TRBJ2-1 | TRBD1 | - | TRBV11-1 | CASSLGTGLYNEQFF | TGTGCCAGCAGCCTTGGGACAGGGTTATACAATGAGCAGTTCTTC
TRBJ2-1 | - | - | TRBV7-6 | CASSRRVGYNEQFF | TGTGCCAGCAGTCGCAGGGTTGGTTACAATGAGCAGTTCTTC
TRBJ1-3 | - | many | TRBV5-1 | CASSLGAGEGNTIYF | TGCGCCAGCAGCTTGGGGGCCGGGGAAGGAAACACCATATATTTT
TRBJ2-1 | - | few | TRBV3-1/TRBV3-2 | CASSQVSDSIEQFF | TGTGCCAGCAGCCAAGTCTCGGACAGTATTGAGCAGTTCTTC
TRBJ2-3 | - | - | TRBV5-6 | CAGGADTQYF | TGTGCGGGCGGGGCAGATACGCAGTATTTT